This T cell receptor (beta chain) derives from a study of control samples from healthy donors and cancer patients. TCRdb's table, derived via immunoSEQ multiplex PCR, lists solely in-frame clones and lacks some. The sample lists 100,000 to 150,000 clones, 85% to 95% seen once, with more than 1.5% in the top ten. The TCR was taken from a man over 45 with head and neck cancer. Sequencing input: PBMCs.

The CDR3 is CASSSTFENSPLHF. The CDR3 region has the DNA TGTGCCAGCAGCTCCACTTTTGAGAATTCACCCCTCCACTTT. The chain joins TRBV7-9 to TRBJ1-6; no definite D call. The CDR3 runs 14 residues. Germline V lookup: CDR1 SEHNR, CDR2 FQNEAQ (reference sequence). Trimming left V 4 bases short and J 7 bases short, with 11 bases between.